This record covers a single TCR beta chain. Its antigen remains unidentified. No base quality information exists; no much larger clone differs at one position. The data belong to a study of cytomegalovirus exposure and HLA in healthy donors listed by TCRdb under 2017. The study in broad terms: An earlier analysis of 550 to 700 of the donors reported 250 to 300 Gb of sequence data and more than 90 million unique TCR beta sequences from approximately 180 million T cells. In the later analysis, no new phenotypic data were used to find candidate immune exposures; instead, reliance was placed on TCR beta sequences and their occurrence across donors. Donor age, sex, ethnicity and CMV serostatus were collected together with the repertoire data. All discovery cohort repertoires had been generated on a single sequencing platform. Class I and class II HLA loci were covered by the typing at four-digit resolution. About 300 gigabases of sequencing data and approximately 93 million unique TCR sequences were included in an early release covering roughly 700 HLA-typed donors. Typing coverage varied by locus: roughly 629-630 donors for A, B, C, DRB1 and DQB1; more than 500 for DQA1; about 570 for DPA1; more than 450 for DPB1. The aim of the study was to test whether cataloging public T cell receptors could identify signatures of past pathogen exposure. Genome-wide SNP genotypes for about 55% of the 666 donors were used in a later genetic analysis, which treated that subset as a discovery cohort. A separate validation cohort of 100 to 150 different subjects was used in addition to the 666-subject first cohort. Of the roughly 400 genotyped donors, 65% to 90% were placed in the genetic ancestry cluster associated with self-reported Caucasian donors. The study used immunosequencing to profile the T cell repertoires of more than 650 subjects and linked those repertoires to cytomegalovirus serostatus. On average, 235,054 unique TCR beta nucleotide sequences were sequenced per donor among 398 genotyped donors of the cohort, with about 17% of those sequences being non-productive. Several DR-DQ haplotypes were handled as single units for association and clustering because linkage in the cohort was strong. A later analysis re-examined previously published TCR beta repertoires from over 500 donors and added high-resolution HLA genotyping to investigate patterns of TCR occurrence. An earlier analysis of about 600 of the donors used high-throughput TCR beta sequencing to judge whether each TCR beta V gene segment behaved as functional or pseudogenic. High-throughput TCR immunosequencing, statistical association of individual TCRs with disease status, and machine learning were combined to predict cytomegalovirus infection status.

In total, fewer than 750 healthy bone marrow donors made up the cohort. All cohort members were sampled while nominally healthy, although unrecorded immune exposures were likely present. The donor tested CMV seropositive and was one of the 289 seropositive cohort members. A peripheral blood sample was provided by each donor, and peripheral blood mononuclear cells were used for TCR beta sequencing. The Qiagen DNeasy Blood Extraction Kit was used to extract genomic DNA from the blood cell samples. Taken from the germline V gene, the CDR1 and CDR2 loops are SNHLY and FYNNEI. The CDR3, cysteine through phenylalanine, is 17 amino acids long. The entry retains the CDR3 DNA only, 51 bases that are in frame from base 1. V and J lose 6 bases and 0 bases, and a span of 15 bases separates them. Library construction relied on the immunoSEQ multiplex PCR assay. For the multiplex PCR, a mixture combining 60 forward primers for TCR Vbeta segments and 13 reverse primers for TCR Jbeta segments was used. A multiplex PCR assay on genomic DNA amplified the CDR3 region of rearranged TCR beta genes. The Illumina HiSeq System was used to sequence the amplified TCR beta libraries as 87-base-pair reads. Per the original workflow: In a later analysis, tens of millions of unique TCR beta chains were counted across the roughly 700 repertoires, and roughly 11 million of these chains were shared by at least two donors. A nearest-neighbor algorithm error-corrected the raw reads and collapsed the reads into unique sequences, merging closely related sequences to remove PCR and sequencing errors. V, D and J gene segments were assigned by aligning CDR3 sequences to IMGT reference sequences. For a sequence to be retained, a match of at least six nucleotides was required to both a V gene segment and a J gene segment. Rearrangements were classified as productive when the CDR3 lacked stop codons and remained in frame with V and J, and all other rearrangements were classified as non-productive. CDR3 was defined according to IMGT convention as the region running from the second conserved V-encoded cysteine to the conserved J-encoded phenylalanine. Sequences without an unambiguous match to a single V gene segment were excluded from the earlier analysis of about 630 of the donors. In an earlier analysis of roughly 500 of the donors, V segments were called functional above 56.7% productive rearrangements and were called segregating when the between-donor standard deviation exceeded 5%. A statistical classification framework was built to diagnose cytomegalovirus status from the catalog of TCR beta chain sequences. A later analysis assigned V and J genes by comparing TCR nucleotide sequences with IMGT/GENE-DB human TR gene sequences. In a later analysis, CDR3 sequences and most-parsimonious VDJ recombination scenarios were assigned using the TCRdist pipeline. In a later analysis, each TCR beta chain was defined by its CDR3 amino acid sequence together with its V-gene family, and reads lacking a unique V-gene family were excluded. As a way to deal with suspected cross-contamination and a sequencing artifact, a later analysis dropped roughly 600 nucleotide sequences that were highly shared and had low generation probability. For each public chain, a later analysis derived a clonal expansion index from normalized ranks of inferred template counts within each repertoire. A later analysis computed generation probabilities with a VDJ recombination model fitted to out-of-frame rearrangements, and checked the results against IGoR. In a later analysis, TCR-TCR, TCR-HLA and TCR-CMV co-occurrence was scored with hypergeometric tests, and a repertoire-size bias correction was applied to TCR pairs. A later analysis estimated false discovery rates by permuting HLA or CMV assignments 20 times. In a later analysis, co-occurring TCRs were grouped using DBSCAN, with TCRdist sequence similarity added in when clustering inside HLA-allele-positive subsets. Repertoires with fewer than 30,000 or more than 120,000 public chains were left out of co-occurrence clustering, as were five repertoires with anomalous nucleotide sharing. In its TCRdb copy, this immuneACCESS table keeps in-frame sequences only and misses some clones. Where compared with another copy, unresolved V genes explain less than half of these, and the others have no known cause. V, J and clone size are taken as reported in that table, and D and trimming were inferred from the DNA itself. The sample table holds 100,000 to 150,000 clones, of which around 67% were seen once. The biggest ten clones account for approximately 2.1% of the sample.

General findings and caveats noted by the study authors: Several of the top co-occurrence clusters appeared to be linked to parvovirus B19, influenza, CMV and Epstein-Barr virus, according to a later analysis. In a later analysis, some 18,000 TCR beta sequences were associated with specific HLA alleles at a false discovery rate of 0.05. The study gave a list of around 170 TCR beta chains associated with cytomegalovirus. When HLA alleles, especially DR and DQ, strongly co-occurred, TCR associations were difficult to assign to individual alleles. According to a later analysis, most CMV-associated TCR beta chains appeared to be HLA-restricted, and the HLA associations seemed to be driven largely by CMV exposure. In this cohort, only TCR beta chains were sequenced, and detectable features were limited by the absence of alpha or paired-chain data. Compared with the roughly 670-donor mean, donors in an Asian-associated ancestry cluster had fewer N-insertions in productive TCRs, according to a later genetic analysis. Immune exposure information for the cohort was limited to CMV serostatus. A further reported finding was that TCR beta sequences accurately predicted the HLA-A and HLA-B alleles for most subjects in the first cohort. Because HLA typing was unavailable for some donors at each locus, only the typed subset was used in association tests. Cytomegalovirus status was reported to be diagnosed by the classifier with high specificity and sensitivity in both the original and validation cohorts. Most TCR sequences were seen in very few donors, while some public TCRs were found in many individuals. Roughly uniform sequencing depth across donors was assumed in presence/absence analyses, although this assumption may not hold. Correlated functional status among segregating V segments might reflect linkage disequilibrium, but an unknown experimental factor could not be ruled out. Around 16 rarely observed V segments, including chromosome 9 orphons, were excluded from the earlier analysis of almost 600 of the donors because counts were too low. Some IMGT-functional V segments, including TRBV6-2 and TRBV6-3, could not be told apart with the 87-base-pair reads, so those segments were excluded. In a later analysis, HLA-associated TCR beta chains were found to be more clonally expanded and to have lower generation probabilities than equally common non-associated chains. It was suggested by the authors that the approach could potentially be generalized to other disease states and immunological phenotypes. Broadly in line with IMGT annotations, most TCR beta V segments showed up in productive rearrangements about 87% or about 30% of the time in an earlier analysis of approximately 640 of the donors. According to a later analysis, TCR association rates differed among HLA loci, with DRB1 alleles showing the most associated TCRs and HLA-C alleles showing the fewest. A later genetic analysis associated a missense DCLRE1C variant with V-gene and J-gene trimming of TCR beta chains, and an independent cohort replicated the association. In vitro tests confirmed that a few of the cytomegalovirus-associated TCR beta chains recognize cytomegalovirus antigens. A cluster of highly shared sequence variants was judged likely to be a technical artifact of the sequencing pipeline.

The chain couples TRBV2 to TRBJ2-6, and possibly TRBD1, on 5 matching bases. What was sequenced was PBMCs. The origin of this receptor is a woman aged 40 to 50 in good health and CMV-seropositive. The DNA sequence follows: TGTGCCAGCAGGTTGGACACTTCTAGCTCTGGGGCCAACGTCCTGACTTTC. Translated, this gives CASRLDTSSSGANVLTF.